Each of the 18 T cell receptor beta chains below was sequenced from the same sample in a study of cytomegalovirus exposure and HLA in healthy donors. The PCR used 60 Vbeta and 13 Jbeta primers. Profiled with immunoSEQ multiplex PCR; TCRdb holds only in-frame clones, not every one. This sample has about 55,000 clones, with about four fifths found just once. The sequenced sample consisted of PBMCs. Receptors originate from a female donor in good health and CMV-seronegative.

The chain joins TRBV18 to TRBJ1-5; TRBD1 matches 11 bases. CDR1 KGHSH and CDR2 LQKENI come from the germline V gene. V lost 6 bases, J lost 8 bases, and 3 bases stayed unmatched. The CDR3 totals 13 residues. CDR3 region: CASSRGQGEPQHF. The CDR3 coding sequence is TGTGCCAGCTCCAGGGGACAGGGGGAGCCCCAGCATTTT.

This chain connects TRBV7-2 to TRBJ2-3, with TRBD2 matching over 7 bases. The J segment lost 4 bases and the V segment lost 5 bases, leaving 6 bases of the junction unmatched. Germline V gene sequence: CDR1 SGHTA, CDR2 FQGNSA. The CDR3 spans 14 residues. The CDR3 DNA follows: TGTGCCAGCAGCCCAGGGCTAGCGGCAGATACGCAGTATTTT. The encoded protein is CASSPGLAADTQYF.

The J gene is TRBJ2-1, the V gene TRBV9; 10 nucleotides agree with TRBD1. Germline loops: CDR1 SGDLS, CDR2 YYNGEE. This CDR3 contains 16 residues. The ends lost 4 bases at V and 3 bases at J; junction bases unmatched: 7. The CDR3 region is CASSPLGQGGYNEQFF. The CDR3 DNA sequence: TGTGCCAGCAGCCCCCTCGGACAGGGGGGCTACAATGAGCAGTTCTTC. The whole variable domain, filled in from reference TRBV9 and TRBJ2-1, reads DSGVTQTPKHLITATGQRVTLRCSPRSGDLSVYWYQQSLDQGLQFLIQYYNGEERAKGNILERFSAQQFPDLHSELNLSSLELGDSALYFCASSPLGQGGYNEQFFGPGTRLTVL.

This chain links TRBV6-1 with TRBJ1-5; D call uncertain. Germline loops: CDR1 MNHNS, CDR2 SASEGT. Trimming pared 2 bases from V and 2 bases from J, leaving 4 bases between. The CDR3 covers 13 residues. In nucleotides, the CDR3 is TGTGCCAGCAGTGAACTAGGCAATCAGCCCCAGCATTTT. The encoded protein is CASSELGNQPQHF.

The chain employs TRBV2 and TRBJ1-5, with 12 bases aligning to TRBD1. CDR3 length equals 14 residues. CDR1 is SNHLY and CDR2 is FYNNEI in the germline V gene. The V segment lost 6 bases and the J segment 6 bases; nucleotides outside the gene matches: 3. DNA for the CDR3: TGTGCCAGCAGCGGGACAGGGGGCACTCAGCCCCAGCATTTT. Its protein product is CASSGTGGTQPQHF. Full variable domain (outside the CDR3, taken from reference TRBV2 and TRBJ1-5): EPEVTQTPSHQVTQMGQEVILRCVPISNHLYFYWYRQILGQKVEFLVSFYNNEISEKSEIFDDQFSVERPDGSNFTLKIRSTKLEDSAMYFCASSGTGGTQPQHFGDGTRLSIL.

The chain couples TRBV6-5 to TRBJ2-1, with 10 bases matching TRBD2. CDR3 size: 14 residues. V dropped 8 bases and J dropped 2; count of bases not matched to a gene: 3. CDR1 is MNHEY, CDR2 SVGAGI, per germline. The CDR3: CASASGGAYNEQFF. The DNA for the CDR3 is TGTGCCAGCGCCAGCGGGGGGGCCTACAATGAGCAGTTCTTC.

This clone appeared a single time. The chain joins TRBV28 to TRBJ2-5, with a weak D call TRBD1 (6 bases). The end of the DNA fits TRBJ2-7 better, so the J call may be wrong. CDR1 and CDR2 from the germline V gene are MDHEN and SYDVKM. The CDR3 spans 15 residues. The CDR3 bases are TGTGCCAGCAGCCTAGGTGGGGGACAAACCTACGAGCAGTACTTC. This sequence encodes CASSLGGGQTYEQYF.

The chain couples TRBV2 to TRBJ2-1; 9 bases are a match to TRBD2. The germline V gene encodes CDR1 SNHLY and CDR2 FYNNEI. This CDR3 is built from 14 residues. The V and J ends lost 8 bases and 5 bases, in that order; junction bases with no gene match: 7. CDR3 bases: TGTGCCAGCCTCCGGACTAGCGAGCACAATGAGCAGTTCTTC. Translating it yields CASLRTSEHNEQFF.

The chain is built from TRBV9 and TRBJ1-4, with D perhaps matching TRBD1 (6 bases). Germline lookup yields CDR1 SGDLS and CDR2 YYNGEE. V lost 5 bases, J lost 6 bases, and 17 bases lay in between. The CDR3 is 15 amino acids. For the CDR3, the DNA is TGTGCCAGCAGTTATAGCCCAGGGGAAGATGAAAAACTGTTTTTT. It codes for CASSYSPGEDEKLFF.

Of note for this clone: The limits of the CDR3 on the DNA are not certain, so only TCRdb's listed CDR3 is given. The chain links TRBV12-2 to TRBJ1-2; TRBD1 is the table's D call and was not checked against the DNA. TRBV12-2 is shown as a pseudogene. A total of 16 residues make up the CDR3, ends included. The CDR3 sequence: CASRFWAGGTIYGYTF.

This clone was picked up one time. This chain connects TRBV5-1 to TRBJ2-1; 7 nucleotides align to TRBD1. The J segment lost 16 bases and the V segment lost 4 bases, leaving 17 bases of the junction unmatched. Germline lookup yields CDR1 SGHRS and CDR2 YFSETQ. The CDR3 length is 14 residues. The CDR3 loop is CASSPGTAHSEGFF. The CDR3 DNA sequence: TGCGCCAGCAGCCCTGGGACAGCGCATAGTGAAGGTTTCTTC.

This clone was picked up a small number of times. The rearrangement uses TRBV18 and TRBJ2-1, with D maybe TRBD1 (6 bases). Germline V gene data show CDR1 as KGHSH and CDR2 as LQKENI. V lost 2 bases, J lost 1 base, and 9 bases lay in between. CDR3 length: 15 residues. This CDR3 reads CASSPGQGSYNEQFF. The CDR3, as DNA: TGTGCCAGCTCACCAGGTCAGGGGTCCTACAATGAGCAGTTCTTC.

The V call is TRBV4-2, the J call TRBJ1-5; 8 nucleotides match TRBD1. Germline V gives CDR1 LGHNA, CDR2 YNFKEQ. The CDR3 totals 16 residues. V was pared by 0 bases and J by 7 bases, with 8 bases of the junction left unmatched. The CDR3 loop is CASSQERGQESQPQHF. The CDR3 DNA reads TGTGCCAGCAGCCAAGAGAGGGGACAGGAGTCACAGCCCCAGCATTTT.

The gene calls are TRBV6-5 and TRBJ1-5; 7 nucleotides line up with TRBD1. V shed 6 bases, J shed 0 bases, and the junction held 5 bases outside the gene matches. The germline CDR1 and CDR2 sequences are MNHEY and SVGAGI. The CDR3 consists of 15 residues. CDR3 coding DNA: TGTGCCAGCAGGGCGACAGGGATTAGCAATCAGCCCCAGCATTTT. Amino acid sequence: CASRATGISNQPQHF.

V gene TRBV11-3 combines with J gene TRBJ2-1; D gene ambiguous. V gave up 3 bases and J gave up 1 base, with 4 bases separating them. Germline-derived CDR1 and CDR2 are SGHNT and YENEEA. The CDR3 is 13 amino acids. The CDR3 sequence: CASSFRSYNEQFF. CDR3 DNA sequence: TGTGCCAGCAGCTTCAGATCCTACAATGAGCAGTTCTTC.

The CDR3 sequence is CASSFDGGEGTEAFF. Here the CDR3 DNA reads TGTGCCAGCAGCTTTGACGGGGGGGAGGGGACTGAAGCTTTCTTT. This chain connects TRBV7-8 to TRBJ1-1, with a tentative D call TRBD1 (5 bases). V lost 3 bases and J lost 5, with 16 bases in between. Germline V gene data show CDR1 as SGHVS and CDR2 as FQNEAQ. This CDR3 has 15 amino acids.

The J gene is TRBJ2-1, the V gene TRBV7-2; TRBD2 matches 7 bases. The CDR3 totals 15 residues. With 5 bases clipped from V and 5 bases from J, the junction kept 9 bases outside the gene matches. Per germline, CDR1 SGHTA and CDR2 FQGNSA. DNA for the CDR3: TGTGCCAGCAGCCCAGCGGGACTGGCAAACAATGAGCAGTTCTTC. Translated: CASSPAGLANNEQFF.

This rearrangement joins TRBV7-2 to TRBJ2-4, with D hard to call. CDR3 size: 15 residues. Germline CDR1 and CDR2: SGHTA and FQGNSA. V lost 1 base, J lost 3 bases, and 10 bases lay in between. CDR3 sequence (DNA): TGTGCCAGCAGCTTAGGGCTCTTCAGCAAAAACATTCAGTACTTC. This encodes CASSLGLFSKNIQYF.